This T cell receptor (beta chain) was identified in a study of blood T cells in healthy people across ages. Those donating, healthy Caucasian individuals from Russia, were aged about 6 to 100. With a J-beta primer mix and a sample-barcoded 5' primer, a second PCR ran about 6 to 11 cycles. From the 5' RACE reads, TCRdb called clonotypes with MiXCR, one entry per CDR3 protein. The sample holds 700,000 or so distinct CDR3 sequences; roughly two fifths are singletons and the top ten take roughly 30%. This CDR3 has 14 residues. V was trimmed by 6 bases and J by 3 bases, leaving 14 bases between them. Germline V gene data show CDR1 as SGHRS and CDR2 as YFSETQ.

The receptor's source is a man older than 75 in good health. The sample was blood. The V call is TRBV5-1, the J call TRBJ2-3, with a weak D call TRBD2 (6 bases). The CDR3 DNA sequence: TGCGCCAGCACGACGGGAGAGAGGACAGATACGCAGTATTTT. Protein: CASTTGERTDTQYF.